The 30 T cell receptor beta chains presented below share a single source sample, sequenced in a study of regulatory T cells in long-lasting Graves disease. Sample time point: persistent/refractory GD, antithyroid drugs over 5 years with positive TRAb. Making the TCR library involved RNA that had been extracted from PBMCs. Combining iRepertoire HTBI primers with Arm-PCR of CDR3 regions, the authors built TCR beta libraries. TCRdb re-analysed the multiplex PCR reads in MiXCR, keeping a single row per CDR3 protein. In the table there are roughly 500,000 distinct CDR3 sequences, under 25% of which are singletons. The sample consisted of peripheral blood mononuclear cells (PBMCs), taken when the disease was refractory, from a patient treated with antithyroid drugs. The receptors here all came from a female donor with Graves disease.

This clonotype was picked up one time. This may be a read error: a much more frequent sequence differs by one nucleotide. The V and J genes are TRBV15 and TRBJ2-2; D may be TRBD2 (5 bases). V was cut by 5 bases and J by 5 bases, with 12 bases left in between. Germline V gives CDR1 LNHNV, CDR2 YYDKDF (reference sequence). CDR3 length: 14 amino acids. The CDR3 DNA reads TGTGCCACCAGCGGTGGCGGGTGGACCGGGGAGCTGTTTTTT. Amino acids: CATSGGGWTGELFF. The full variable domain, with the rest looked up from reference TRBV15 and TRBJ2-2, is DAMVIQNPRYQVTQFGKPVTLSCSQTLNHNVMYWYQQKSSQAPKLLFHYYDKDFNNEADTPDNFQSRRPNTSFCFLDIRSPGLGDTAMYLCATSGGGWTGELFFGEGSRLTVL.

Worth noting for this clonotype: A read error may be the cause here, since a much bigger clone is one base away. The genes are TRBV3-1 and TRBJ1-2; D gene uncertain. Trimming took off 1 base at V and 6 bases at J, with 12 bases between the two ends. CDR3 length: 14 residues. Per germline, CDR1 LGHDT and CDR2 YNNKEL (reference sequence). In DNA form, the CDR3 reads TGTGCCAGCAGCCAAGGATGGAGGGCCGATGGCTACACCTTC. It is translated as CASSQGWRADGYTF. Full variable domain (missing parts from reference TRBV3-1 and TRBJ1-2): DTAVSQTPKYLVTQMGNDKSIKCEQNLGHDTMYWYKQDSKKFLKIMFSYNNKELIINETVPNRFSPKSPDKAHLNLHINSLELGDSAVYFCASSQGWRADGYTFGSGTRLTVV.

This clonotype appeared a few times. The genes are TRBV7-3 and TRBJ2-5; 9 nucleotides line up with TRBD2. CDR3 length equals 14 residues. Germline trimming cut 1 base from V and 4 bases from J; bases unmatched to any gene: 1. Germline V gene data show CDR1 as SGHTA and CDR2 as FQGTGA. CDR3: CASSLSGGVETQYF. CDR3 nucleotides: TGTGCCAGCAGCTTAAGCGGGGGGGTAGAGACCCAGTACTTC.

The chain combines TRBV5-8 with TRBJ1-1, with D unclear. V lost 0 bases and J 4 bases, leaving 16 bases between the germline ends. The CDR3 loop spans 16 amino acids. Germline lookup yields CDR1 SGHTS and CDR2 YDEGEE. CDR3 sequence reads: CASSLGIDFSPTEAFF. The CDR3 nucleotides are TGTGCCAGCAGCTTGGGAATAGATTTCTCCCCCACTGAAGCTTTCTTT.

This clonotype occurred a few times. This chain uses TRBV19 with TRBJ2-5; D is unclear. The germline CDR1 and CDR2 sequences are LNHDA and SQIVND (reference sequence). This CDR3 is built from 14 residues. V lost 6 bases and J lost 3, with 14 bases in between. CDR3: CASSTKVAEETQYF. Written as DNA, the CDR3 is TGTGCCAGTAGCACCAAAGTAGCAGAAGAGACCCAGTACTTC.

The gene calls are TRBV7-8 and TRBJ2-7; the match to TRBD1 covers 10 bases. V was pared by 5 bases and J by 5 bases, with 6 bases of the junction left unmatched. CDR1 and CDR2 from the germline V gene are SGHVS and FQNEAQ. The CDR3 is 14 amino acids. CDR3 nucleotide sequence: TGTGCCAGCAGCGGCCTGGACAGGGGGGACGAGCAGTACTTC. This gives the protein CASSGLDRGDEQYF.

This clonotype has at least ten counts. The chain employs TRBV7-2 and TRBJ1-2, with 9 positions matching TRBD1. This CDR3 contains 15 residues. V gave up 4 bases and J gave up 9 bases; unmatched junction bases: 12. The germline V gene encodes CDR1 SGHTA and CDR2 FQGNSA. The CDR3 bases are TGTGCCAGCAGCTCAACCGGGACAGGGATCGATAGCTACACCTTC. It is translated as CASSSTGTGIDSYTF.

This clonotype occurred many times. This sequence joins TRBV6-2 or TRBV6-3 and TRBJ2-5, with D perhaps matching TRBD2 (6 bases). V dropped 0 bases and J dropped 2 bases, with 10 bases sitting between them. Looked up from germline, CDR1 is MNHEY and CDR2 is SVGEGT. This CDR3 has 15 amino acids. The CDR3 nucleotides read TGTGCCAGCAGTTACTCAATCGGGGGACAAGAGACCCAGTACTTC. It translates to CASSYSIGGQETQYF.

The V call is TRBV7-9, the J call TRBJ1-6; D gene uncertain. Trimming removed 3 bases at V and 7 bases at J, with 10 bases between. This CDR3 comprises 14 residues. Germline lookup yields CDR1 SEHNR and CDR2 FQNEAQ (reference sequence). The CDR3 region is CASSLDLGNSPLHF. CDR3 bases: TGTGCCAGCAGCTTGGATCTCGGAAATTCACCCCTCCACTTT.

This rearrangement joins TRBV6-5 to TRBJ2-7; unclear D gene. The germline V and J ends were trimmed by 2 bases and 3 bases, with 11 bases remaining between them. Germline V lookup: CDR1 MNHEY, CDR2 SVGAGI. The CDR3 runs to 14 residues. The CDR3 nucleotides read TGTGCCAGCAGTTACCGGCTGGGATACTACGAGCAGTACTTC. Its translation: CASSYRLGYYEQYF.

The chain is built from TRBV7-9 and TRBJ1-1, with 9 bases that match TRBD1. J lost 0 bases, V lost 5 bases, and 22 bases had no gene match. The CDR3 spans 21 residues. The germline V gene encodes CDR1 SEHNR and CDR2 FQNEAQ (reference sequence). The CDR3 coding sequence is TGTGCCAGCAGCCCACATATTAAATCTTACAGGGGGCAGAGTATGAACACTGAAGCTTTCTTT. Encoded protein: CASSPHIKSYRGQSMNTEAFF.

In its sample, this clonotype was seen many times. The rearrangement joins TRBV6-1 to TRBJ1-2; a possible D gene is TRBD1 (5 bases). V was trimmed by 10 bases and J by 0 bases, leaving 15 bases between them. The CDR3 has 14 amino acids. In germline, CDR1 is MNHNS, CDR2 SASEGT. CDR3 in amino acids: CAIGLGPSNYGYTF. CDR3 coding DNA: TGTGCCATCGGGTTGGGACCCTCTAACTATGGCTACACCTTC.

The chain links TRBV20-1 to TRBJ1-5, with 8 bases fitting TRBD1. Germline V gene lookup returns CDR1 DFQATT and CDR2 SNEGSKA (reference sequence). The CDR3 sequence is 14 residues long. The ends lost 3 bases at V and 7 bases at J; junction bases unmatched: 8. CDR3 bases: TGCAGTGCTAGGACCAGGGGGCTATGGCAGCCCCAGCATTTT. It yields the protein CSARTRGLWQPQHF.

The CDR3 loop reads CASSQALDRFYEQYF. CDR3 sequence (DNA): TGTGCCAGCAGCCAAGCCTTGGACAGGTTCTACGAGCAGTACTTC. The V gene is TRBV3-1, the J gene TRBJ2-7, with 7 positions matching TRBD1. Germline-derived CDR1 and CDR2 are LGHDT and YNNKEL (reference sequence). V lost 1 base and J lost 3; bases outside the gene matches: 6. CDR3 size: 15 residues.

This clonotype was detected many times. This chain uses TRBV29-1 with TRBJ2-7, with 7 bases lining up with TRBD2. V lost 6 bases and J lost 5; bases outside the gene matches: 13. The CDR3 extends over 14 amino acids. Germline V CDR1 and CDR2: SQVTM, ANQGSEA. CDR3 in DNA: TGCAGCGTCGCACGGGGGGTGGGAGCGAACGAGCAGTACTTC. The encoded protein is CSVARGVGANEQYF.

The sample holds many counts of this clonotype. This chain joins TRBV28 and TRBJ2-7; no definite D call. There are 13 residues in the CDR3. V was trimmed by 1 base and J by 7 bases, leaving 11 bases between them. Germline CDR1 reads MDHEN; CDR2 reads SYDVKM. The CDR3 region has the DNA TGTGCCAGCAGTTTATTGAGCGATTGGGAGCAGTACTTC. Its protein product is CASSLLSDWEQYF.

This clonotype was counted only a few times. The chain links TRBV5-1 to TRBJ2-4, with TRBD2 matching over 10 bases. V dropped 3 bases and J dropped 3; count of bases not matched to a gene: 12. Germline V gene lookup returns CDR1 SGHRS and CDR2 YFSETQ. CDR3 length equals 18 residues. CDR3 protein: CASSSTQLAGQRKNIQYF. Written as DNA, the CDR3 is TGCGCCAGCAGCTCAACCCAACTAGCGGGGCAACGCAAAAACATTCAGTACTTC.

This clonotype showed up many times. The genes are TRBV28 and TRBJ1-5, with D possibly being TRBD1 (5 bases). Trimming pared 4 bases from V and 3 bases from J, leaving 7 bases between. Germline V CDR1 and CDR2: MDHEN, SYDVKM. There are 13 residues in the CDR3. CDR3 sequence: CASSWGANQPQHF. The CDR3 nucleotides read TGTGCCAGCAGTTGGGGCGCCAATCAGCCCCAGCATTTT.

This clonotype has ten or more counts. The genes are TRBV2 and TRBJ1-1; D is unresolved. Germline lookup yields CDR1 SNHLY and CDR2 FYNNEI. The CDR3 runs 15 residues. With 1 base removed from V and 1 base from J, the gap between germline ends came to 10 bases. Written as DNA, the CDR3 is TGTGCCAGCAGTGAAGAGGTTCACCCGAACACTGAAGCTTTCTTT. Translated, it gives CASSEEVHPNTEAFF.

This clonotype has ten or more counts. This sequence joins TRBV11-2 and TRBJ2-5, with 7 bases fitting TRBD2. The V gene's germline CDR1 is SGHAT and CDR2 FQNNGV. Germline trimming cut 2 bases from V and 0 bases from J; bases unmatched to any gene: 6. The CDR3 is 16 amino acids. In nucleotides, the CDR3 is TGTGCCAGCAGCTTACATTTAGCGGGTTACCAAGAGACCCAGTACTTC. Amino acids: CASSLHLAGYQETQYF.

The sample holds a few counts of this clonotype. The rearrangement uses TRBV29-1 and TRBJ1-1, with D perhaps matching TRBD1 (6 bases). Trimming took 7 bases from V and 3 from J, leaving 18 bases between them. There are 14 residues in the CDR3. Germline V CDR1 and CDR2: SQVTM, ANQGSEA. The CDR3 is CSGGGGLGDTEAFF. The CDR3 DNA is TGCAGCGGCGGCGGGGGGCTGGGTGACACTGAAGCTTTCTTT.

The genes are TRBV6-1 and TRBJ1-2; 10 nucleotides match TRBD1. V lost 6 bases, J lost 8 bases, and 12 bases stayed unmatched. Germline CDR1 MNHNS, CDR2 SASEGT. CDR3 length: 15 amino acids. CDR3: CASRRRQGAREGYTF. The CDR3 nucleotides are TGTGCCAGCAGAAGAAGACAGGGGGCAAGGGAAGGCTACACCTTC.

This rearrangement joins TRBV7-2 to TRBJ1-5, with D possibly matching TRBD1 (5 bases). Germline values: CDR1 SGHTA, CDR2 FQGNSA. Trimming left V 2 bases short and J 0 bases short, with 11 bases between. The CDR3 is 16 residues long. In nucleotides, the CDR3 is TGTGCCAGCAGCTTATATGGGGGAAATAGCAATCAGCCCCAGCATTTT. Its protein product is CASSLYGGNSNQPQHF.

This chain's CDR3 is CATSVSQYGAGELFF. The CDR3, as DNA: TGTGCCACCAGTGTGAGCCAGTATGGGGCCGGGGAGCTGTTTTTT. V and J are TRBV24-1 and TRBJ2-2; D gene ambiguous. CDR1 is KGHDR, CDR2 SFDVKD, per germline. Trimming left V 5 bases short and J 6 bases short, with 15 bases between. The CDR3 is 15 residues long.

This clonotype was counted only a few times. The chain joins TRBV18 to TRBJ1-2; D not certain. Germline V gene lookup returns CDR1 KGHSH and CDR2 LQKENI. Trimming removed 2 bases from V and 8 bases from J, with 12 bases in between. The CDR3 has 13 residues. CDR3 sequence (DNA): TGTGCCAGCTCACCAGAGGAGGTCCAAGGCTACACCTTC. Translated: CASSPEEVQGYTF.

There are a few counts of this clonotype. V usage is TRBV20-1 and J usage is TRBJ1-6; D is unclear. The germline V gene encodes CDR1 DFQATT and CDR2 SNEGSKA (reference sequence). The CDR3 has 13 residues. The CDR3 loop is CSVYGISNSPLHF. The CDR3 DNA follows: TGCAGCGTATACGGGATCTCAAATTCACCCCTCCACTTT.

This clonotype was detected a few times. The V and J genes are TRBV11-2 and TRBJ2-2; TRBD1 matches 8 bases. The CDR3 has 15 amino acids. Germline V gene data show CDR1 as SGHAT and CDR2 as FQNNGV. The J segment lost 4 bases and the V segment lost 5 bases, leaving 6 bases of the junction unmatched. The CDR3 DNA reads TGTGCCAGCAGCACAGGACAGGGCATCACCGGGGAGCTGTTTTTT. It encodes CASSTGQGITGELFF. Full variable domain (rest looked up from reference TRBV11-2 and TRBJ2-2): EAGVAQSPRYKIIEKRQSVAFWCNPISGHATLYWYQQILGQGPKLLIQFQNNGVVDDSQLPKDRFSAERLKGVDSTLKIQPAKLEDSAVYLCASSTGQGITGELFFGEGSRLTVL.

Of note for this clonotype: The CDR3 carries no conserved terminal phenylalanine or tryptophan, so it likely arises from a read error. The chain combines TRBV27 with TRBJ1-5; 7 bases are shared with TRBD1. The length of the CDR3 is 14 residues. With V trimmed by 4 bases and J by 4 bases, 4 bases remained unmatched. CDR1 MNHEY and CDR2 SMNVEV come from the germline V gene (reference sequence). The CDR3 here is CASSSGTANQPQHL. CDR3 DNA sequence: TGTGCCAGCAGTTCGGGGACAGCGAATCAGCCCCAGCATTTA.

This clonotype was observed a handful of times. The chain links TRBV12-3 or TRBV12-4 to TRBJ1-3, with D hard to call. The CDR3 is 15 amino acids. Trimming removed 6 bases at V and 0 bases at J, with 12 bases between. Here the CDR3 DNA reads TGTGCCAGCAGCCCAGGACCGTCCTCTGGAAACACCATATATTTT. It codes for CASSPGPSSGNTIYF.

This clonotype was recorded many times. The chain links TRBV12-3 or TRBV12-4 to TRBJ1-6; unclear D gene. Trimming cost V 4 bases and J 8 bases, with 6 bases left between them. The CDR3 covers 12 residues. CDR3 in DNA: TGTGCCAGCAGTTATGGGGATTCACCCCTCCACTTT. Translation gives CASSYGDSPLHF.